This TCR beta chain originates from a study of blood T cells in healthy people across ages. Peripheral blood, ten milliliters per donor, was collected. Germline V gene sequence: CDR1 SGDLS, CDR2 YYNGEE. The CDR3 has 17 amino acids. Germline trimming cut 4 bases from V and 3 bases from J; bases unmatched to any gene: 15. PCR was performed a second time for roughly 7 to 12 cycles using a sample-barcoded 5' primer and a J-beta primer mix. Each CDR3 protein gets one entry after TCRdb re-called the 5' RACE reads with MiXCR. The sample includes about 1,500,000 distinct CDR3 sequences, approximately 42% of them seen just once. This clonotype has only a few counts.

V usage is TRBV9 and J usage is TRBJ2-5; the match to TRBD2 covers 7 bases. The TCR originated in a woman aged 18-35 years in good health. The sequenced sample consisted of blood. The CDR3 region has the DNA TGTGCCAGCAGCCCCCATACGGGGCGGGGGAACAAAGAGACCCAGTACTTC. Protein product: CASSPHTGRGNKETQYF.